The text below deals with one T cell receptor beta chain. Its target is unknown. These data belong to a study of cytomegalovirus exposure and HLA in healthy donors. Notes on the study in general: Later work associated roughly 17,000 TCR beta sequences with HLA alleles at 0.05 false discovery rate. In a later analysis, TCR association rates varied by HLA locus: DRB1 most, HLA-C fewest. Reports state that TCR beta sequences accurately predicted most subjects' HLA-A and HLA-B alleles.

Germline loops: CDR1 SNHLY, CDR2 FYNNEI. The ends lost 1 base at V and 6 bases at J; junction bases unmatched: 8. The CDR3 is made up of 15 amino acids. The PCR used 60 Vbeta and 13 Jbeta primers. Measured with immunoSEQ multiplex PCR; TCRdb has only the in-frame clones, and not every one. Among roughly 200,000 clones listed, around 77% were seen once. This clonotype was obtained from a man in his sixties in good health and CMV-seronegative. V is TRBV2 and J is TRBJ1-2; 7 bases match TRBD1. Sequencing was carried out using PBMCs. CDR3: CASSEGRQGLDGYTF. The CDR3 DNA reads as TGTGCCAGCAGTGAAGGCCGACAGGGATTAGATGGCTACACCTTC.